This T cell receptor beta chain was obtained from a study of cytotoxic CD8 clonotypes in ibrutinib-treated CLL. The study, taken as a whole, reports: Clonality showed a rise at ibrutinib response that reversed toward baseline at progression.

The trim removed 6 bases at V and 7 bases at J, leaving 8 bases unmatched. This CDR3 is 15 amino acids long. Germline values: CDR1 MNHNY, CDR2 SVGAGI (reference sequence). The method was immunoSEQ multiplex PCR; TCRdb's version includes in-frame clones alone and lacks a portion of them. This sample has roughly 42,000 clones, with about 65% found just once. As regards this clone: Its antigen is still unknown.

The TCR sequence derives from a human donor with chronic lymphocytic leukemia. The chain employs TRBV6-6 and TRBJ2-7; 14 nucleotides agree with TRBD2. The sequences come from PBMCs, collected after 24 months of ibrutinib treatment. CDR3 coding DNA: TGTGCCAGCAGGTCTCCGGGACTAGCGGGGGTGGAGCAGTACTTC. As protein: CASRSPGLAGVEQYF.